This T cell receptor beta chain originates from a study of cytomegalovirus exposure and HLA in healthy donors. Study observations and caveats: In a later analysis, V- and J-gene trimming of beta chains associated with a DCLRE1C missense variant, replicated independently.

In regard to this clone: No antigen is known for it.

PCR used 60 Vbeta primers and 13 Jbeta primers. Clones were sequenced by immunoSEQ multiplex PCR, and TCRdb holds only the in-frame ones, with some missing. The data show some 200,000 clones, 60% to 85% seen once. The CDR3 has 14 residues. Trimming pared 2 bases from V and 1 base from J, leaving 9 bases between. The germline V gene encodes CDR1 MDHEN and CDR2 SYDVKM. The TCR was taken from a man between 35 and 55 years old in good health and CMV-seronegative. Sample: PBMCs. The rearrangement links TRBV28 to TRBJ2-7; D is unresolved. The CDR3 DNA sequence: TGTGCCAGCAGTTTAGAGGTATTATCCTACGAGCAGTACTTC. Amino acid sequence: CASSLEVLSYEQYF.